These 3 T cell receptor beta chains originate from one sample sequenced in a study of blood T cell repertoires in COVID-19 (dated by TCRdb to the early 2020s). Libraries were built with the immunoSEQ multiplex PCR assay. The clones in this table, taken by TCRdb from immuneACCESS, are in-frame only. Not every clone is retained; where verified, under half of the shortfall comes from an unresolved V gene, and the cause of the rest is unknown. The sample table records under 150,000 clones; roughly 90% of these occur just once. The ten largest clones represent about 2.1% of the sample. Sequencing was done on a sample of peripheral blood. The receptors here all came from a human donor in a cohort sampled during active COVID-19.

The count of this clone is one. The V call is TRBV10-2, the J call TRBJ2-4; 15 bases are shared with TRBD2. J lost 0 bases, V lost 3 bases, and 3 bases had no gene match. Germline-derived CDR1 and CDR2 are WSHSY and SAAADI. This CDR3 has 18 amino acids. The CDR3 DNA follows: TGCGCCAGCAGTGAAGGACTAGCGGGGGGGTTAGCCAAAAACATTCAGTACTTC. This sequence encodes CASSEGLAGGLAKNIQYF.

The V and J genes are TRBV5-4 and TRBJ2-7; the match to TRBD1 covers 7 bases. Germline CDR1 is SGHNT and CDR2 is YYREEE (reference sequence). The CDR3 has 16 residues. The trim removed 4 bases at V and 0 bases at J, leaving 10 bases unmatched. The CDR3 DNA reads as TGTGCCAGCAGCCTTGGGTACAGGGGTTTCTCCTACGAGCAGTACTTC. Its translation: CASSLGYRGFSYEQYF.

The chain recombines TRBV6-1 with TRBJ1-2; D perhaps matches TRBD1 (5 bases). The length of the CDR3 is 14 residues. The germline gives CDR1 MNHNS, CDR2 SASEGT. V was trimmed by 1 base and J by 6 bases, leaving 12 bases between them. The CDR3 here is CASSEVWGGDGYTF. Here the CDR3 DNA reads TGTGCCAGCAGTGAAGTATGGGGGGGGGATGGCTACACCTTC.